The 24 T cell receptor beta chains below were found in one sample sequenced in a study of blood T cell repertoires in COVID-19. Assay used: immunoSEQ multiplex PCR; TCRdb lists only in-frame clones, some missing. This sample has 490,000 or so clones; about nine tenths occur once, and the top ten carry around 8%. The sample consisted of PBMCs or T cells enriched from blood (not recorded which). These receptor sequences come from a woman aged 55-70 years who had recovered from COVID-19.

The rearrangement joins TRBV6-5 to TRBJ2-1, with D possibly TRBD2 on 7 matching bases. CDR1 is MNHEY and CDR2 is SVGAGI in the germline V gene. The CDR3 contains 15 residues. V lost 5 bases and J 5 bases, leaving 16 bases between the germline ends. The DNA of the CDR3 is TGTGCCAGCAGTATGCCCCGGGGGGCTAACAATGAGCAGTTCTTC. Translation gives CASSMPRGANNEQFF.

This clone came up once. CDR3 bases: TGCAGCGCGTCCCAGGGAGGCTCCTACAATGAGCAGTTCTTC. Translated: CSASQGGSYNEQFF. V usage is TRBV29-1 and J usage is TRBJ2-1; perhaps TRBD2 as D (6 bases). The CDR3 is 14 amino acids. The germline V and J ends were trimmed by 7 bases and 0 bases, with 13 bases remaining between them. Germline V gives CDR1 SQVTM, CDR2 ANQGSEA.

The CDR3 loop is CASSDPGQGYIQYF. CDR3 DNA: TGTGCCAGCAGTGATCCTGGACAGGGCTACATTCAGTACTTC. This chain joins TRBV25-1 and TRBJ2-4; 8 nucleotides agree with TRBD1. CDR1 MGHDK and CDR2 SYGVNS come from the germline V gene. The CDR3 has 14 residues. With V trimmed by 3 bases and J by 8 bases, 6 bases remained unmatched.

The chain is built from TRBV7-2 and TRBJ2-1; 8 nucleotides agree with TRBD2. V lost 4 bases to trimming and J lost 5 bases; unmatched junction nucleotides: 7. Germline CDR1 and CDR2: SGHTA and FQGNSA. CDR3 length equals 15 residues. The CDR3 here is CASSSKRGIHNEQFF. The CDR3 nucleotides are TGTGCCAGCAGCTCAAAGCGGGGGATTCACAATGAGCAGTTCTTC.

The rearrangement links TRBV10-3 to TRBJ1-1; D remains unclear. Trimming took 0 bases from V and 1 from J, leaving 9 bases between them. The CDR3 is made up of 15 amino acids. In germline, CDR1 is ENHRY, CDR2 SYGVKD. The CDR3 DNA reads TGTGCCATCAGTGAGTCGAATGCAGGGAACACTGAAGCTTTCTTT. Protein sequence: CAISESNAGNTEAFF.

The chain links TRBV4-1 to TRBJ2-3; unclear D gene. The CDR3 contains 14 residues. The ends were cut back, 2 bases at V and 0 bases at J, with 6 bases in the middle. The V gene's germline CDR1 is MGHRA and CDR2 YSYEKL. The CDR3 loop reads CASSQPFSTDTQYF. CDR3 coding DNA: TGCGCCAGCAGCCAACCCTTCAGCACAGATACGCAGTATTTT.

Here the CDR3 reads CATSDRQGFVYNEQFF. CDR3 nucleotide sequence: TGTGCCACCAGTGATAGACAGGGGTTCGTCTACAATGAGCAGTTCTTC. The chain uses TRBV24-1 and TRBJ2-1; TRBD1 matches 8 bases. With 3 bases clipped from V and 3 bases from J, the junction kept 6 bases outside the gene matches. This CDR3 comprises 16 residues. Germline CDR1 reads KGHDR; CDR2 reads SFDVKD.

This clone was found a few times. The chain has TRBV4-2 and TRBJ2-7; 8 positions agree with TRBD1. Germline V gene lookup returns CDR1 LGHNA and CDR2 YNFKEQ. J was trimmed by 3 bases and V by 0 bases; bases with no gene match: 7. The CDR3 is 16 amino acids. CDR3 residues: CASSQDETGVIYEQYF. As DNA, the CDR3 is TGTGCCAGCAGCCAAGATGAGACAGGGGTGATCTACGAGCAGTACTTC.

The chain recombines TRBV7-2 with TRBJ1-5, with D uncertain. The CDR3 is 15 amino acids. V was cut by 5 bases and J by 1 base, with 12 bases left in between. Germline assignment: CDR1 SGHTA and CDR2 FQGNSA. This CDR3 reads CASSQYSGSNQPQHF. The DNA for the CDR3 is TGTGCCAGCAGCCAGTACTCGGGAAGCAATCAGCCCCAGCATTTT.

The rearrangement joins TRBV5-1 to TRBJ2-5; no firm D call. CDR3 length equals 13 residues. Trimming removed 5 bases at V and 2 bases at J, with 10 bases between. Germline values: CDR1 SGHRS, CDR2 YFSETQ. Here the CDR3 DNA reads TGCGCCAGCAGAATAGATAATCAAGAGACCCAGTACTTC. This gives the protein CASRIDNQETQYF.

For the CDR3, the DNA is TGCGCCAGCAGGAGTAGCGGGAAAGAGACCCAGTACTTC. This gives the protein CASRSSGKETQYF. This chain joins TRBV5-1 and TRBJ2-5; 8 nucleotides align to TRBD2. J lost 3 bases, V lost 5 bases, and 3 bases had no gene match. The CDR3 is made up of 13 amino acids. Germline loops: CDR1 SGHRS, CDR2 YFSETQ.

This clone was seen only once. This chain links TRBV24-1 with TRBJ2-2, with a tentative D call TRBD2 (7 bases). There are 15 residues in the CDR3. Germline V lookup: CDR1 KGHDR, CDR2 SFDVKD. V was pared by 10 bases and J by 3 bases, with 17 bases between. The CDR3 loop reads CATQGGAPDTGELFF. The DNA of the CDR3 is TGTGCCACGCAAGGGGGGGCGCCGGACACCGGGGAGCTGTTTTTT.

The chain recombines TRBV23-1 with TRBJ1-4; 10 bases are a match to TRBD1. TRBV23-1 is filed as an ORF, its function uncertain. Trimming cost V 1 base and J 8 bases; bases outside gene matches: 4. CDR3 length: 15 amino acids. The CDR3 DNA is TGCGCCAGCAGTCAATATCGGGACAGGGGCGAAAAACTGTTTTTT. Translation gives CASSQYRDRGEKLFF.

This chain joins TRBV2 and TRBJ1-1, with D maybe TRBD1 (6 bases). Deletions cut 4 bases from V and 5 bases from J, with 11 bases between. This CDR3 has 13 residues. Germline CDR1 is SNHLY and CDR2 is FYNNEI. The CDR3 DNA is TGTGCCAGCAGTGCAGGGGTGTTGACTGAAGCTTTCTTT. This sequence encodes CASSAGVLTEAFF.

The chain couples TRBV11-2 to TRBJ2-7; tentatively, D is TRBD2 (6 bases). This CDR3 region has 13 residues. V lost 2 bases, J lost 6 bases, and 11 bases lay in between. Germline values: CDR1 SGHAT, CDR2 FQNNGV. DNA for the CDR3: TGTGCCAGCAGCTTATCGGGGGTAGGCGAGCAGTACTTC. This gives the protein CASSLSGVGEQYF.

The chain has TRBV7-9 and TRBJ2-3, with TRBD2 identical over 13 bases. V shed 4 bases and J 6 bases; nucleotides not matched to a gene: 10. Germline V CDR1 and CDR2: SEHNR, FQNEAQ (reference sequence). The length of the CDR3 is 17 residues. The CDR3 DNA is TGTGCCAGCAGCTCACGACTAGCGGGGGGACCCACGGATACGCAGTATTTT. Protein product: CASSSRLAGGPTDTQYF.

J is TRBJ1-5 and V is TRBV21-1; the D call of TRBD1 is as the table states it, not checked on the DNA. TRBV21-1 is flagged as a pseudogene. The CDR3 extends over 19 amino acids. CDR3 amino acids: CASSKEVRGRMERDQPQHF. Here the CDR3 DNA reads TGTGCCAGCAGCAAAGAAGTCAGGGGGCGAATGGAGCGAGATCAGCCCCAGCATTTT.

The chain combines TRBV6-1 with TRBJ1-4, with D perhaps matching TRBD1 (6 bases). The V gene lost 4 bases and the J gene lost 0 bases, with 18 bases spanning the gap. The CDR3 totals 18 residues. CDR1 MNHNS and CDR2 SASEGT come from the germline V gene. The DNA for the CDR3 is TGTGCCAGCAGTGGACCTGTGACAGGAGACTCAACTAATGAAAAACTGTTTTTT. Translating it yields CASSGPVTGDSTNEKLFF.

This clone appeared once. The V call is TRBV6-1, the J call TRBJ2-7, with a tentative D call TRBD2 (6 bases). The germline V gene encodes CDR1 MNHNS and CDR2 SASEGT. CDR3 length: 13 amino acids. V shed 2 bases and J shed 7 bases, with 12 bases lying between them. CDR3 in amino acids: CASSELGGWEQYV. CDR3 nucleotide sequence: TGTGCCAGCAGTGAACTCGGGGGTTGGGAGCAGTACGTC.

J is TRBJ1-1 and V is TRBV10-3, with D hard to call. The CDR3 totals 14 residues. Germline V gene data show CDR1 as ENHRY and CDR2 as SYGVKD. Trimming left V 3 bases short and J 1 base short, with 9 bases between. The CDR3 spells CAISDTGENTEAFF. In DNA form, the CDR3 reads TGTGCCATCAGTGATACTGGAGAGAACACTGAAGCTTTCTTT.

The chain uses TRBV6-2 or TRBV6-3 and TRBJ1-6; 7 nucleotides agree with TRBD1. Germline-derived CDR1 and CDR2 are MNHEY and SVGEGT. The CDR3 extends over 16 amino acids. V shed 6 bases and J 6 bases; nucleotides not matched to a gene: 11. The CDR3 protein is CASSFAGTVLNSPLHF. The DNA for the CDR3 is TGTGCCAGCAGCTTCGCCGGGACAGTTCTTAATTCACCCCTCCACTTT.

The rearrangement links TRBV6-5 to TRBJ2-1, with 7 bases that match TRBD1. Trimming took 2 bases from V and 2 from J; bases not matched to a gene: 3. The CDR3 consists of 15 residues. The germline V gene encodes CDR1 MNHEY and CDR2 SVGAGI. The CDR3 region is CASSYGQGAYNEQFF. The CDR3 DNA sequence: TGTGCCAGCAGTTACGGGCAGGGGGCCTACAATGAGCAGTTCTTC.

The CDR3: CASSSLGGGGAKGYTF. CDR3 sequence (DNA): TGTGCCAGCAGTTCCCTGGGTGGAGGGGGCGCGAAAGGCTACACCTTC. V gene TRBV27 combines with J gene TRBJ1-2; TRBD1 matches 7 bases. Germline trimming cut 4 bases from V and 8 bases from J; bases unmatched to any gene: 16. CDR1 MNHEY and CDR2 SMNVEV come from the germline V gene (reference sequence). The CDR3 has 16 residues.

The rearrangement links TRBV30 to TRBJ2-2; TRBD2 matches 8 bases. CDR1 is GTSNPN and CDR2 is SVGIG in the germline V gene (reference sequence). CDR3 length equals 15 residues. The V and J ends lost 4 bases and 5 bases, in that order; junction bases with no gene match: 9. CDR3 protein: CAWKYSGVLTGELFF. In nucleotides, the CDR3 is TGTGCCTGGAAATATAGCGGGGTTCTTACCGGGGAGCTGTTTTTT.